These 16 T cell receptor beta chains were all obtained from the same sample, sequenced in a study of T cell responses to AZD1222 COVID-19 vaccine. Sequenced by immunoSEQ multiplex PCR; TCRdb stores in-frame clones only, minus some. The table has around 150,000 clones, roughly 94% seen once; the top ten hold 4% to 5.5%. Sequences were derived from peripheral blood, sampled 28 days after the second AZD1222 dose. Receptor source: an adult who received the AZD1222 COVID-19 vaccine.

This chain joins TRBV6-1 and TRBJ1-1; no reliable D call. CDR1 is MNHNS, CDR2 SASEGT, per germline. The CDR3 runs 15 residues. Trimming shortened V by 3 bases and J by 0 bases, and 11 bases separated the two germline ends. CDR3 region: CASSDLGTLNTEAFF. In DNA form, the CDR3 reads TGTGCCAGCAGTGATCTTGGCACCCTGAACACTGAAGCTTTCTTT.

The DNA of the CDR3 is TGTGCCAGCAGCCCCCGGGGGGGCAAGGGGAACTATGGCTACACCTTC. Protein: CASSPRGGKGNYGYTF. This chain uses TRBV28 with TRBJ1-2; D is perhaps TRBD1 (6 bases). The CDR3 covers 16 residues. Germline V CDR1 and CDR2: MDHEN, SYDVKM. V was pared by 6 bases and J by 2 bases, with 19 bases between.

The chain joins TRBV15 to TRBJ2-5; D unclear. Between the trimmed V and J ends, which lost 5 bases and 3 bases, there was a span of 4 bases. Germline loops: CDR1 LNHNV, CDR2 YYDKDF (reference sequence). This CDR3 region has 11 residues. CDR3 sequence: CATSAEETQYF. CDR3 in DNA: TGTGCCACCAGCGCAGAAGAGACCCAGTACTTC.

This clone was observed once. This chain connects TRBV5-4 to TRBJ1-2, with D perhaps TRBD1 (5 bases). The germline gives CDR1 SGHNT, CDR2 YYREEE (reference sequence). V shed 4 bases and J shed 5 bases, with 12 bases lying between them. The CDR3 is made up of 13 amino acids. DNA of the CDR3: TGTGCCAGCAGCACGCCACAGGTTTATGGCTACACCTTC. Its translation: CASSTPQVYGYTF.

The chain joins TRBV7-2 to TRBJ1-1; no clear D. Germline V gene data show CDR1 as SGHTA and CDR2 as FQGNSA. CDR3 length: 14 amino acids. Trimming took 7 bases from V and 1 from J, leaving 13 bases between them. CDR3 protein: CASTSPTGNTEAFF. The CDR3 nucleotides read TGTGCCAGCACCTCGCCTACGGGGAACACTGAAGCTTTCTTT.

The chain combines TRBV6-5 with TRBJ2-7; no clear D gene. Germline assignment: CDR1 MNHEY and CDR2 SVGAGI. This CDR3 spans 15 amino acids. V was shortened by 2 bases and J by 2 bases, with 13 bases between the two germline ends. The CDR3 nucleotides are TGTGCCAGCAGTTACCCCAAGGACCGGGCCTACGAGCAGTACTTC. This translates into CASSYPKDRAYEQYF.

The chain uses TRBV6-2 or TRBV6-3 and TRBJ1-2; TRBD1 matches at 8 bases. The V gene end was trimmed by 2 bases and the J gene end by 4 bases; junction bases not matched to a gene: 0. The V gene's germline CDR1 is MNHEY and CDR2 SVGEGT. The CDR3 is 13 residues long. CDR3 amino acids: CASSYTGGYGYTF. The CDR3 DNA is TGTGCCAGCAGTTACACAGGGGGCTATGGCTACACCTTC.

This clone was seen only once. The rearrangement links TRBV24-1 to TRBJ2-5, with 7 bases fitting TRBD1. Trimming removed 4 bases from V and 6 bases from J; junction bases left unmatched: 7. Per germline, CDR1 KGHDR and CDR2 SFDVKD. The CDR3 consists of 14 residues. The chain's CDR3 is CATSEGDRAQTQYF. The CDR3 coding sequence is TGTGCCACCAGTGAAGGAGACAGGGCCCAGACCCAGTACTTC.

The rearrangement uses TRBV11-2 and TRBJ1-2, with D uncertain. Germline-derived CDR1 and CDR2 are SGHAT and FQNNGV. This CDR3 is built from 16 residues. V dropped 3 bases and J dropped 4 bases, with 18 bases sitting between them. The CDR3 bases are TGTGCCAGCAGCTTGGAGGGAGGTCAAGTAGCCTATGGCTACACCTTC. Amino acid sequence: CASSLEGGQVAYGYTF.

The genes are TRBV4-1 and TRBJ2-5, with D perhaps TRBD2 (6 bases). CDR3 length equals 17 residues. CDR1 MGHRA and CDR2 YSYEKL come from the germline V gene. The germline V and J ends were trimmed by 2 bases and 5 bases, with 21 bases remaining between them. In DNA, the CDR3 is TGCGCCAGCAGCCAACTAGGAGGGCTACTGGCTCGGGAGACCCAGTACTTC. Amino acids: CASSQLGGLLARETQYF.

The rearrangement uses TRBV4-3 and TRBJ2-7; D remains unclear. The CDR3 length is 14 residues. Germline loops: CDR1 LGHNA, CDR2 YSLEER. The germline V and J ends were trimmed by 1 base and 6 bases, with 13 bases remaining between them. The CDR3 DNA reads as TGCGCCAGCAGCCAAGTGACACAAATCCGCGAGCAGTACTTC. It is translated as CASSQVTQIREQYF.

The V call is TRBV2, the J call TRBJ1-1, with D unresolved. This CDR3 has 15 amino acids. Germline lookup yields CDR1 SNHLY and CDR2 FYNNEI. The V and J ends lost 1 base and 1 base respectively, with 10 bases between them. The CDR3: CASSEERIRNTEAFF. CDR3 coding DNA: TGTGCCAGCAGTGAAGAGAGAATTAGGAACACTGAAGCTTTCTTT.

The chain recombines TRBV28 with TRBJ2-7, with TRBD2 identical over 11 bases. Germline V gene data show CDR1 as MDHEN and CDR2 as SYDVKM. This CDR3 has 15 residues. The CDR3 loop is CTVGPGTSGTYEQYF. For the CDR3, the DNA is TGTACTGTAGGTCCCGGGACTAGCGGAACCTACGAGCAGTACTTC.

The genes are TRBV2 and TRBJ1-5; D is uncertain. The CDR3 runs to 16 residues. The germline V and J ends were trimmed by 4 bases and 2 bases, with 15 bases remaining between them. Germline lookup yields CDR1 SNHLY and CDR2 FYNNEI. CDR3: CASSVTPRGGNQPQHF. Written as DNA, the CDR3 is TGTGCCAGCAGTGTCACGCCCCGGGGTGGCAATCAGCCCCAGCATTTT.

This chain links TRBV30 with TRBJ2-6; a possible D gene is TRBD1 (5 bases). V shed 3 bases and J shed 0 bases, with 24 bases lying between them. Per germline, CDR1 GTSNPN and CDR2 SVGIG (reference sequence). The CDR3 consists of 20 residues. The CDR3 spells CAWRSRYTGELGSGANVLTF. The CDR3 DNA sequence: TGTGCCTGGAGGTCCCGGTACACAGGAGAATTAGGCTCTGGGGCCAACGTCCTGACTTTC.

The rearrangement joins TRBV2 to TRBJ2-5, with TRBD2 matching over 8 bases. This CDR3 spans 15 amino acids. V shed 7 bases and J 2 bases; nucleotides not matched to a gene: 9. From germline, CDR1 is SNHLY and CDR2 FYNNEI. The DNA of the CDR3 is TGTGCCAGCAACCGAGTAGCGGGATGGCAAGAGACCCAGTACTTC. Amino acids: CASNRVAGWQETQYF.